This T cell receptor (beta chain) was sequenced in a study of blood T cell repertoires in COVID-19. Background on the study: There were acute and convalescent COVID-19 samples, and they came from the United States, Italy and Spain. Sources were T cells, B-cell-depleted T cells, or PBMCs; the material itself was cDNA or gDNA.

There are 17 residues in the CDR3. Germline V gene lookup returns CDR1 MNHEY and CDR2 SMNVEV (reference sequence). Trimming took 5 bases from V and 0 from J, leaving 20 bases between them. In the study's own analysis: Amplifying reference gene primers gave estimates of nucleated cell counts. Sequencing was performed with immunoSEQ multiplex PCR; in TCRdb, only in-frame clones are kept and a portion is missing. The DNA gave D and trimming, while V, J and clone size come from that table. The sample contains some 6,100 clones, approximately 80% of which appear only once. The sample taken for sequencing was peripheral blood. V and J are TRBV27 and TRBJ2-7; the D gene is possibly TRBD2 (6 bases). The TCR sequence derives from a human donor with active COVID-19. The donor label of this sample is uncertain. CDR3 sequence (DNA): TGTGCCAGCAGTCATATCCCCCCCGCCGGGGGCTCCTACGAGCAGTACGTC. Protein: CASSHIPPAGGSYEQYV.